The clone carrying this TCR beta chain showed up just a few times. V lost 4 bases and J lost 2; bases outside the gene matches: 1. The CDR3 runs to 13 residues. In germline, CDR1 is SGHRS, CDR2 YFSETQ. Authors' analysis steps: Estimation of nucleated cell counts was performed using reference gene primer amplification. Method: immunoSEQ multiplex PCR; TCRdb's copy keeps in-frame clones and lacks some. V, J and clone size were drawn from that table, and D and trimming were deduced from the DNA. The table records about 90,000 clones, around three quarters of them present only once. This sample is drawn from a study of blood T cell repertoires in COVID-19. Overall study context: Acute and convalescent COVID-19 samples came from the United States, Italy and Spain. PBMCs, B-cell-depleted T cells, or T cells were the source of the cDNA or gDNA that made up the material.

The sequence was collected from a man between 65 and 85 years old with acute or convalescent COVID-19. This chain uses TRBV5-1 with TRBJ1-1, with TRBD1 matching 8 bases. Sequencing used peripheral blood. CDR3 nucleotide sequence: TGCGCCAGCAGCGACAGGGGCAACACTGAAGCTTTCTTT. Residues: CASSDRGNTEAFF.